This TCR beta chain derives from a study of T cell responses to AZD1222 COVID-19 vaccine (dated by TCRdb to the early 2020s). Regarding the complete study: AZD1222 recipients whose second dose came at about 4 weeks and those whose second dose came at about 12 weeks were combined into one group, since spike-specific TCR depth and breadth did not differ between the two schedules. TCR sequencing was performed for about 250 trial participants, of whom 200 to 210 were given two doses of AZD1222 and around 25 were given two doses of MenACWY control vaccine. Trial participants were enrolled by age into 18-55, 56-69 and 70-plus year subgroups, with 148, 28 and 57 TCR-sequenced participants respectively.

This clone was counted once. There is no known antigen for this receptor. Base qualities were left out, and no much larger clone turns up one base away. Overall study outcomes, separate from this receptor: Conclusions about previously exposed vaccinees are limited because only five or six AZD1222 recipients were SARS-CoV-2 seropositive at baseline. Spike-specific TCR breadth and depth rose significantly after two AZD1222 doses compared with day 0 and with MenACWY recipients. Most participants were white British and females outnumbered males, and the authors suggested that clonal diversity may have been underestimated. Vaccine-associated CD4 TCRs spanned the whole spike protein, with dominant responses in regions 160-218 and 743-854. Reportedly, almost half of the unique spike-specific TCRs recognized epitopes lying outside the regions that are mutated in the B.1.351 and B.1.1.7 variants. Because no day 14 peak-response samples were available, the repertoires could be characterized only after the peak T cell response. The 56-69-year group was small, and its depth increase did not reach significance, likely because of low power.

The germline V gene encodes CDR1 MNHEY and CDR2 SVGAGI. Inclusive of the bounding cysteine and phenylalanine, the CDR3 is 15 residues long. Solely the CDR3 DNA is kept, with 45 bases framed from the first base. V drops 3 bases and J drops 0 bases, leaving 8 bases in between. The CDR3 regions of human TCRbeta chains were analyzed by immunosequencing. From the authors' description of their analysis: TCRs in the repertoires were compared against a reference library of SARS-CoV-2-specific TCRs that had been generated with the MIRA antigen-specificity platform. Breadth was defined as the fraction of unique TCRs that were SARS-CoV-2-associated, and depth was defined as the fraction of total T cells that were SARS-CoV-2-associated. Using the MIRA data, every spike-specific TCR was mapped to the spike region that the TCR reacted to and assigned to either a CD4 or a CD8 class. Log10-transformed breadth and depth values were compared by one-way ANOVA with Sidak's multiple comparisons tests. The immuneACCESS repertoire file appears here via TCRdb, limited to in-frame rearrangements. These files lack a portion of the clones; in checked studies, under half of the deficit traces to unresolved V genes, and the cause of the others is not known. Clone size and V and J calls were adopted from that table, with D and trimming inferred from the DNA. A total of 80,000 to 90,000 clones appear in this sample, over 85% of them only once. Jointly, the top ten make up 3% of the sample.

The time point label on this specimen signifies: baseline before first vaccination. Vaccinee samples were obtained from the UK trials COV001 and COV002, which included a single-blind randomized controlled phase 2/3 trial of AZD1222 (ChAdOx1 nCoV-19) in healthy adults. For TCRbeta chain sequencing, PBMC samples from trial participants were taken at day 0 and at day 28 after the second dose. This TCR derives from an adult in good health. Sequencing used peripheral blood, obtained on day 0 of AZD1222 vaccination. The chain was built from TRBV6-5 and TRBJ2-2; the best D guess is TRBD2, with 6 bases matching. Here the CDR3 is given as CASSYSGPNTGELFF. The DNA is as follows: TGTGCCAGCAGTTATAGCGGACCGAACACCGGGGAGCTGTTTTTT.